Detailed here is one TCR beta chain. Its antigen remains undetermined. No base-level quality is on record; no much larger clone is a single base apart. This entry is derived from a study of blood T cell repertoires in COVID-19 (TCRdb year 2020). Regarding the research as a whole: Collaborator samples came from the United States, Italy and Spain and covered acute and convalescent phases of COVID-19. The prospective study material was composed of cDNA or gDNA derived from T cells, B-cell-depleted T cells, or PBMCs. Deeply sampled blood TCRbeta repertoires from subjects exposed to, actively infected with, or recovered from COVID-19 were included in the dataset. The repertoires were released in a freely available public database intended as a resource for research on the immune response to SARS-CoV-2. The samples were drawn from two sources: the first 160 participants of the ongoing ImmuneRACE study, and fewer than 1,500 subjects contributed by 6 global collaborators. A de-identified subject ID, COVID-19 status, age in years and sex were almost always included in the sample metadata. Where available, HLA class I and class II types were taken from metadata supplied by the sample provider and were not determined by assay-based typing.

Whole blood was collected in K2EDTA tubes by collaborating institutions according to the institutions' own protocols. For TCRbeta analysis, collaborators shipped samples as frozen whole blood, isolated PBMCs, or DNA extracted from either of those sample types. TCRbeta CDR3 regions were amplified from genomic DNA using the immunoSEQ Assay, a bias-controlled multiplex PCR. In the original analysis: The number of nucleated cells in each sample was estimated from the amplification of reference gene primers within the assay. To quantify the absolute abundance of each unique TCRbeta CDR3 rearrangement, sequence reads were collapsed and filtered. For each sample, productive Simpson clonality was calculated as the square root of Simpson's diversity index over productive rearrangements. TCRdb's version of the immuneACCESS table is confined to in-frame rearrangements and falls short of the full clone set. An unresolved V gene accounts for under half of the shortfall where checked; the remainder is of unknown origin. The V and J calls and clone size come from that table; D and trimming were worked out from the DNA. This sample comprises 150,000 or so clones, approximately 90% of them detected only once. The top ten constitute roughly 2.2% of the sample.

Paper-wide results and their limitations: The amount of clinical and demographic metadata varied by source and participant and was provided uncurated.

The sequence derives from a woman in her sixties or seventies with acute or convalescent COVID-19. Sequencing was done on a sample of peripheral blood.

The DNA reads as follows: TGTGCCAGCAGTCCGGACATTTACTATGGCTACACCTTC. Translation gives CASSPDIYYGYTF. The chain was built from TRBV6-4 and TRBJ1-2; tentative D gene TRBD1, with 5 bases matching. Trimming takes 5 bases from V and 3 bases from J, and the germline ends sit 10 bases apart. The CDR3 runs 13 amino acids, cysteine and phenylalanine included. CDR3 DNA is the only sequence kept; it has 39 bases, read in frame from the first base. From a lookup of the germline V gene, CDR1 and CDR2 are MRHNA and SNTAGT.